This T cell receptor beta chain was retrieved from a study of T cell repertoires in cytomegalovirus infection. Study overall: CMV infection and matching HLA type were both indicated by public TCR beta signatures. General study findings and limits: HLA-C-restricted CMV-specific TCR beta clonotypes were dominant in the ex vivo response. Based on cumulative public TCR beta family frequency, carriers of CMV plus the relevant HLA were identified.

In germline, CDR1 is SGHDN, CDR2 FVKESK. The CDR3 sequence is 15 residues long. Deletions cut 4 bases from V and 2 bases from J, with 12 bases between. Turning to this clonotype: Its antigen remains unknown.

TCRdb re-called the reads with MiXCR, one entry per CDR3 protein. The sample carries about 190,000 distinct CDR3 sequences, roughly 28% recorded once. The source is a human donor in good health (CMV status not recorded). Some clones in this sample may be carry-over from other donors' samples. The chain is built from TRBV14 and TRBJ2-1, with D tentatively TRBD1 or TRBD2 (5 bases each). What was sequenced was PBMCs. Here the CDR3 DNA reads TGTGCCAGCAGCCTATCCCGGGGCACCTACAATGAGCAGTTCTTC. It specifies CASSLSRGTYNEQFF.